This T cell receptor (beta chain) derives from a study of cytomegalovirus exposure and HLA in healthy donors. The germline gives CDR1 MNHEY, CDR2 SVGAGI. CDR3 length equals 16 residues. J was trimmed by 4 bases and V by 1 base; bases with no gene match: 8. PCR involved 60 Vbeta and 13 Jbeta primers. Produced via immunoSEQ multiplex PCR; TCRdb's table is partial and in-frame only. Found here are 150,000 to 200,000 clones, about 80% of them singletons; the top ten hold 2% to 2.5%. Sequencing was carried out using PBMCs. The TCR comes from a man between 45 and 60 years old in good health and CMV-seropositive. The genes are TRBV6-5 and TRBJ2-3; 7 bases are a match to TRBD1. The CDR3 DNA reads as TGTGCCAGCAGTTACTTAGGGGGCTTAGCATCAGATACGCAGTATTTT. Encoded protein: CASSYLGGLASDTQYF.